This is a list of T cell receptor beta chains from one sample in a study of T cell responses to AZD1222 COVID-19 vaccine. Profiled with immunoSEQ multiplex PCR; TCRdb holds only in-frame clones, not every one. The table has around 110,000 clones, roughly 93% seen once; the top ten hold 1.7%. The sample was peripheral blood, taken on day 0 of AZD1222 vaccination. The source of these receptors is an adult in good health. Each CDR3 is given with its conserved first and last residue. A D gene is named only where the DNA matches it firmly. Some rows have no size entry. The others give once, few or many, or a class for an expanded clone.

cdr3_nt | cdr3_aa | v_call | clone_size | j_call | d_call
TGTGCCAGCAGTTATTCTACCGGGACAGGGGACGAAAAACTGTTTTTT | CASSYSTGTGDEKLFF | TRBV6-5 | . | TRBJ1-4 | TRBD1
TGCGCCAGCAGCCCGGACTCCCCGGGCACAGATACGCAGTATTTT | CASSPDSPGTDTQYF | TRBV5-1 | . | TRBJ2-3 | .
TGTGCCAGAAACCAGGGCGGAACGGTCTATGGCTACACCTTC | CARNQGGTVYGYTF | TRBV3-1/TRBV3-2 | once | TRBJ1-2 | .
TGTGCCAGCAGCCAAACCGATCAGCCCCAGCATTTT | CASSQTDQPQHF | TRBV3-1/TRBV3-2 | . | TRBJ1-5 | .
TGTGCCAGCAGGTCACTAGCGGGAGAAGGAGAGACCCAGTACTTC | CASRSLAGEGETQYF | TRBV5-4 | . | TRBJ2-5 | TRBD2
TGCGCCAGCAGCTGGGACAGGCTCACAGATACGCAGTATTTT | CASSWDRLTDTQYF | TRBV5-1 | . | TRBJ2-3 | TRBD1
TGTGCCAGCAGCGGGACGACGGGACCTAATGAAAAACTGTTTTTT | CASSGTTGPNEKLFF | TRBV5-6 | . | TRBJ1-4 | .
TGTGCCAGCAGCTTGGACAGGGACATCGCTGAAGCTTTCTTT | CASSLDRDIAEAFF | TRBV5-4 | . | TRBJ1-1 | .
TGTGCCAGCAGAAGGGGGGCTGGAAACACCATATATTTT | CASRRGAGNTIYF | TRBV6-5 | . | TRBJ1-3 | .
TGTGCCACCAGTGACAGGACAGTCCCCACCGGGGAGCTGTTTTTT | CATSDRTVPTGELFF | TRBV24-1 | . | TRBJ2-2 | .
TGCGCCAGCAGCCAAGAGCCCAGATCCTACGAGCAGTACTTC | CASSQEPRSYEQYF | TRBV4-1 | . | TRBJ2-7 | .
TGCGCCAGCAGCTTGGGTCTAACGCGGGCTTACAATGAGCAGTTCTTC | CASSLGLTRAYNEQFF | TRBV5-1 | . | TRBJ2-1 | .
TGTGCCAGCAGCTTAGAGGTTGGGGGCTACACCTTC | CASSLEVGGYTF | TRBV11-2 | few | TRBJ1-2 | .
TGCGCCAGCAGCTTGGGCCCGGGCATTCACAATGAGCAGTTCTTC | CASSLGPGIHNEQFF | TRBV5-1 | . | TRBJ2-1 | .
TGTGCCAGCAGCAGGGTTCCCTCCTATAATTCACCCCTCCACTTT | CASSRVPSYNSPLHF | TRBV9 | . | TRBJ1-6 | .
TGTGCCAGCAGTTTATGGGGGGGAAATGAAAAACTGTTTTTT | CASSLWGGNEKLFF | TRBV28 | . | TRBJ1-4 | .
TGTGCCAGTAGTATGGGCCCCCCCGGGGAGCTGTTTTTT | CASSMGPPGELFF | TRBV19 | . | TRBJ2-2 | .
TGCAGCGCCGGACTAGCGGGGCCCCGGGACAATGAGCAGTTCTTC | CSAGLAGPRDNEQFF | TRBV29-1 | few | TRBJ2-1 | TRBD2
TGTGCTAGCAGCTTAGGTCTAGCGGGGGGCAATGAGCAGTTCTTC | CASSLGLAGGNEQFF | TRBV7-7 | . | TRBJ2-1 | TRBD2
TGCGCCAGCAGCTTGGATACTACAGGGGGCACCTATGGCTACACCTTC | CASSLDTTGGTYGYTF | TRBV5-1 | once | TRBJ1-2 | TRBD1
TGCAGCGTGTGGGACGGCGGCTACACCTTC | CSVWDGGYTF | TRBV29-1 | . | TRBJ1-2 | .
TGCAGCGGCTTACAGGGGGCGGGCTATGGCTACACCTTC | CSGLQGAGYGYTF | TRBV29-1 | . | TRBJ1-2 | TRBD1
TGTGCCAGCAGCTTTGTAGGGGGGGACAGACCTACTTCTAACTATGGCTACACCTTC | CASSFVGGDRPTSNYGYTF | TRBV5-8 | . | TRBJ1-2 | TRBD1
TGTGCCAGCAGCGTAGGTGACGGGGGTCGCGAGACCCAGTACTTC | CASSVGDGGRETQYF | TRBV9 | . | TRBJ2-5 | .
TGTGCCAGCAGCGGGGGCGGAGGGGAAAACTATGGCTACACCTTC | CASSGGGGENYGYTF | TRBV2 | once | TRBJ1-2 | .
TGTGCCTGGAGTGCTCTAAGTGGAAACACCATATATTTT | CAWSALSGNTIYF | TRBV30 | . | TRBJ1-3 | .
TGTGCCAGCAGTTTATCTCCGGGAGTATATGGCTACACCTTC | CASSLSPGVYGYTF | TRBV28 | . | TRBJ1-2 | .
TGCGCCAGCAGCATTGTAGCTAATGAGCAGTTCTTC | CASSIVANEQFF | TRBV5-1 | . | TRBJ2-1 | .
TGTGCCAGCAGCTTAGGCAGGGTGAGGACCGGGGAGCTGTTTTTT | CASSLGRVRTGELFF | TRBV7-9 | . | TRBJ2-2 | .